This note documents a single T cell receptor (beta chain) sequence. This sample was included in a study of blood T cell repertoires in COVID-19. Study background: Samples taken during acute and convalescent COVID-19 were collected in the United States, Italy and Spain. PBMCs, B-cell-depleted T cells, or T cells provided the cDNA or gDNA that made up the material.

In the source study's methods: Cell counts per sample came from amplifying reference gene primers. Using immunoSEQ multiplex PCR, the repertoire was profiled, and TCRdb retains in-frame clones only, with some absent. For V, J and clone size, that table is used; D and trimming come from the DNA. This table holds some 150,000 clones, roughly nine tenths found once. CDR1 and CDR2 from the germline V gene are SGHAT and FQNNGV. The CDR3 contains 13 residues. The V end lost 4 bases, the J end lost 4 bases, and 5 bases lay between the germline ends. The source material was peripheral blood. The receptor's source is a woman older than 75 in a cohort sampled during active or convalescent COVID-19. The chain recombines TRBV11-2 with TRBJ2-6; no firm D call. CDR3 region: CASSWAGANVLTF. In DNA form, the CDR3 reads TGTGCCAGCAGCTGGGCCGGGGCCAACGTCCTGACTTTC.